The next 29 T cell receptor beta chains were all read from a single sample in a study of cytomegalovirus exposure and HLA in healthy donors. The PCR employed 60 Vbeta primers together with 13 Jbeta primers. Sequencing used immunoSEQ multiplex PCR; TCRdb keeps in-frame clones, though not all of them. The sample carries under 200,000 clones, around 82% recorded once. The sequenced sample consisted of PBMCs. The receptors come from a man aged 35 to 55 in good health and CMV-seropositive.

The genes are TRBV14 and TRBJ2-7, with 9 bases matching TRBD1. The CDR3 is 15 residues long. The V and J ends lost 6 bases and 2 bases, in that order; junction bases with no gene match: 8. Germline CDR1 SGHDN, CDR2 FVKESK. CDR3 region: CASSLTGQGTYEQYF. Written as DNA, the CDR3 is TGTGCCAGCAGTCTTACGGGACAGGGAACCTACGAGCAGTACTTC.

The V and J genes are TRBV28 and TRBJ1-6, with D hard to call. Per germline, CDR1 MDHEN and CDR2 SYDVKM. V gave up 6 bases and J gave up 7 bases, with 13 bases separating them. CDR3 length: 14 amino acids. CDR3 amino acids: CASSVGQVNSPLHF. The DNA for the CDR3 is TGTGCCAGCAGCGTAGGCCAGGTGAATTCACCCCTCCACTTT.

This chain uses TRBV5-1 with TRBJ2-2; D may be TRBD1 (6 bases). Trimming pared 4 bases from V and 3 bases from J, leaving 10 bases between. Per the germline V gene, CDR1 is SGHRS and CDR2 is YFSETQ. This CDR3 region has 14 residues. The CDR3 region is CASSQGHYTGELFF. CDR3 DNA sequence: TGCGCCAGCAGCCAGGGACATTACACCGGGGAGCTGTTTTTT. Together with reference TRBV5-1 and TRBJ2-2, the CDR3 gives the full variable domain: KAGVTQTPRYLIKTRGQQVTLSCSPISGHRSVSWYQQTPGQGLQFLFEYFSETQRNKGNFPGRFSGRQFSNSRSEMNVSTLELGDSALYLCASSQGHYTGELFFGEGSRLTVL.

V gene TRBV14 combines with J gene TRBJ2-7; TRBD2 is a possible D gene (6 bases). V lost 1 base to trimming and J lost 4 bases, with 8 bases between them. The CDR3 loop spans 13 amino acids. Germline-derived CDR1 and CDR2 are SGHDN and FVKESK. In nucleotides, the CDR3 is TGTGCCAGCAGCCAAGGCGGAGGGTACGAGCAGTACTTC. This codes for CASSQGGGYEQYF.

The V and J genes are TRBV5-6 and TRBJ1-1; 7 bases align to TRBD1. Germline trimming cut 5 bases from V and 1 base from J; bases unmatched to any gene: 5. CDR3 size: 14 residues. Germline CDR1 and CDR2: SGHDT and YYEEEE. Here the CDR3 DNA reads TGTGCCAGCAGTTTACAGGGGCCGAACACTGAAGCTTTCTTT. Translation gives CASSLQGPNTEAFF. Full variable domain (missing parts from reference TRBV5-6 and TRBJ1-1): DAGVTQSPTHLIKTRGQQVTLRCSPKSGHDTVSWYQQALGQGPQFIFQYYEEEERQRGNFPDRFSGHQFPNYSSELNVNALLLGDSALYLCASSLQGPNTEAFFGQGTRLTVV.

The rearrangement links TRBV7-9 to TRBJ2-5, with 9 bases fitting TRBD1. The CDR3 consists of 16 residues. After removal of 3 bases from V and 8 bases from J, the junction contained 13 bases not matched to a gene. CDR1 and CDR2 (germline): SEHNR, FQNEAQ (reference sequence). CDR3 loop: CASSLNSGTGKVTQYF. In DNA form, the CDR3 reads TGTGCCAGCAGCTTGAATTCCGGGACAGGGAAGGTAACCCAGTACTTC.

V and J are TRBV19 and TRBJ2-3, with D possibly TRBD1 on 6 matching bases. V gave up 4 bases and J gave up 4 bases, with 9 bases separating them. The germline V gene encodes CDR1 LNHDA and CDR2 SQIVND (reference sequence). This CDR3 has 13 residues. CDR3: CASSNRASDTQYF. CDR3 bases: TGTGCCAGTAGTAACAGGGCTTCAGATACGCAGTATTTT.

This clone was observed a few times. The chain recombines TRBV28 with TRBJ2-5; TRBD1 matches at 8 bases. The CDR3 sequence is 16 residues long. Germline lookup yields CDR1 MDHEN and CDR2 SYDVKM. V shed 8 bases and J 5 bases; nucleotides not matched to a gene: 16. The CDR3 protein is CASRLRGRVLVETQYF. CDR3 DNA sequence: TGTGCCAGCCGTCTCAGGGGGCGCGTTCTCGTCGAGACCCAGTACTTC.

This sequence joins TRBV6-1 and TRBJ1-2; tentative D call: TRBD1 (6 bases). CDR3 size: 14 residues. Germline V gene lookup returns CDR1 MNHNS and CDR2 SASEGT. DNA of the CDR3: TGTGCAAGCGGGGCAGGGGCGTCCTACTATGGCTACACCTTC. Translating it yields CASGAGASYYGYTF.

The rearrangement uses TRBV9 and TRBJ2-1; 10 nucleotides line up with TRBD2. CDR3 length: 15 amino acids. Trimming took 3 bases from V and 6 from J; bases not matched to a gene: 6. CDR1 is SGDLS, CDR2 YYNGEE, per germline. The CDR3 loop is CASSGPGLASNEQFF. The CDR3 nucleotides are TGTGCCAGCAGCGGACCGGGACTAGCGAGCAATGAGCAGTTCTTC.

J is TRBJ2-7 and V is TRBV19; the match to TRBD2 covers 12 bases. There are 16 residues in the CDR3. V was pared by 3 bases and J by 3 bases, with 6 bases of the junction left unmatched. From germline, CDR1 is LNHDA and CDR2 SQIVND (reference sequence). Here the CDR3 DNA reads TGTGCCAGTAGTATCCTGACTAGCGGGAGTGACTACGAGCAGTACTTC. Translation gives CASSILTSGSDYEQYF.

The chain links TRBV9 to TRBJ2-5, with D perhaps matching TRBD2 (6 bases). Germline V gives CDR1 SGDLS, CDR2 YYNGEE. Trimming took 1 base from V and 2 from J, leaving 24 bases between them. The CDR3 sequence is 19 residues long. The CDR3 nucleotides read TGTGCCAGCAGCGTAAACCCCTTGGGGGAGGCGGCTATACAAGAGACCCAGTACTTC. Its translation is CASSVNPLGEAAIQETQYF.

This clone has just a few counts. The chain joins TRBV4-2 to TRBJ2-1; 10 nucleotides align to TRBD2. The germline CDR1 and CDR2 sequences are LGHNA and YNFKEQ. CDR3 length equals 17 residues. Trimming took 0 bases from V and 5 from J; bases not matched to a gene: 7. The CDR3 region is CASSQDPASGRDNEQFF. In nucleotides, the CDR3 is TGTGCCAGCAGCCAAGATCCTGCTAGCGGGAGAGACAATGAGCAGTTCTTC.

This clone was seen a few times. The rearrangement joins TRBV30 to TRBJ1-4; 11 bases line up with TRBD1. This CDR3 region has 15 residues. Unmatched junction bases numbered 5, after V lost 1 base and J lost 7 bases. Germline V gene lookup returns CDR1 GTSNPN and CDR2 SVGIG (reference sequence). CDR3 sequence reads: CAWSAIGQGAEKLFF. CDR3 nucleotide sequence: TGTGCCTGGAGTGCCATCGGACAGGGGGCTGAAAAACTGTTTTTT.

The rearrangement links TRBV19 to TRBJ2-7; no clear D. The V end lost 4 bases, the J end lost 9 bases, and 13 bases lay between the germline ends. The length of the CDR3 is 12 residues. Germline V gene data show CDR1 as LNHDA and CDR2 as SQIVND (reference sequence). CDR3 DNA: TGTGCCAGTAGTAGCCCCCGGTTTGGGCAGTACTTC. This translates into CASSSPRFGQYF.

The chain is built from TRBV7-8 and TRBJ1-1; tentatively, D is TRBD1 (6 bases). CDR1 and CDR2 from the germline V gene are SGHVS and FQNEAQ. The V end lost 5 bases, the J end lost 8 bases, and 15 bases lay between the germline ends. There are 13 residues in the CDR3. The CDR3 protein is CASSSPGQPEAFF. The CDR3, as DNA: TGTGCCAGCAGCAGCCCGGGACAACCAGAAGCTTTCTTT.

The chain uses TRBV2 and TRBJ2-7; no clear D gene. V was trimmed by 2 bases and J by 2 bases, leaving 4 bases between them. The CDR3 spans 12 residues. Germline lookup yields CDR1 SNHLY and CDR2 FYNNEI. The CDR3 DNA follows: TGTGCCAGCAGTGAACCCACCTACGAGCAGTACTTC. This codes for CASSEPTYEQYF.

The V gene is TRBV2, the J gene TRBJ1-1; D unresolved. This CDR3 has 16 residues. V gave up 8 bases and J gave up 1 base, with 20 bases separating them. Per the germline V gene, CDR1 is SNHLY and CDR2 is FYNNEI. The CDR3 here is CASRLRTAGRNTEAFF. The CDR3 coding sequence is TGTGCCAGCCGCCTGAGGACGGCTGGGAGGAACACTGAAGCTTTCTTT.

This clone has more than one count but fewer than ten. This chain connects TRBV16 to TRBJ1-3, with TRBD1 matching over 8 bases. CDR3 length equals 12 residues. The germline CDR1 and CDR2 sequences are KGHSY and FQNENV. Trimming at V came to 4 bases and at J to 15 bases, leaving 8 bases not matched to a gene. Written as DNA, the CDR3 is TGTGCCAGCAGCCTCGGGACAGGCGAAGGATATTTT. Its protein product is CASSLGTGEGYF.

This clone was found once. V gene TRBV28 combines with J gene TRBJ1-2; possibly TRBD1 for D (5 bases). This CDR3 has 12 residues. Deletions cut 9 bases from V and 1 base from J, with 9 bases between. The V gene's germline CDR1 is MDHEN and CDR2 SYDVKM. Here the CDR3 DNA reads TGTGCCAGTTCGACAGTTAACTATGGCTACACCTTC. It yields the protein CASSTVNYGYTF.

The chain carries TRBV5-1 and TRBJ1-3; D gene ambiguous. Germline loops: CDR1 SGHRS, CDR2 YFSETQ. The V gene lost 1 base and the J gene lost 2 bases, with 13 bases spanning the gap. This CDR3 has 16 residues. The CDR3 DNA reads TGCGCCAGCAGCTTGACAGAACCGTCGACTGGAAACACCATATATTTT. It yields the protein CASSLTEPSTGNTIYF.

This sequence joins TRBV6-5 and TRBJ2-1, with a weak D call TRBD2 (5 bases). The CDR3 spans 15 residues. V lost 0 bases, J lost 9 bases, and 15 bases lay in between. Germline V gives CDR1 MNHEY, CDR2 SVGAGI. The CDR3 DNA sequence: TGTGCCAGCAGTTACTCGATAACTCGGGCGGGTGAGCAGTTCTTC. Translation: CASSYSITRAGEQFF.

The V and J genes are TRBV9 and TRBJ2-7; 7 bases agree with TRBD2. Unmatched junction bases numbered 12, after V lost 4 bases and J lost 5 bases. This CDR3 region has 15 residues. Germline values: CDR1 SGDLS, CDR2 YYNGEE. For the CDR3, the DNA is TGTGCCAGCAGCATTACTAGCGCACACCCCAACGAGCAGTACTTC. This sequence encodes CASSITSAHPNEQYF.

This chain joins TRBV28 and TRBJ2-7; possibly TRBD2 for D (7 bases). The CDR3 consists of 13 residues. Germline V gene sequence: CDR1 MDHEN, CDR2 SYDVKM. V was pared by 5 bases and J by 3 bases, with 11 bases between. CDR3 region: CASSPGGRYEQYF. In DNA, the CDR3 is TGTGCCAGCAGTCCCGGGGGGCGCTACGAGCAGTACTTC.

This clone appeared once. The chain joins TRBV30 to TRBJ2-2; TRBD1 matches at 10 bases. V lost 5 bases to trimming and J lost 6 bases; unmatched junction nucleotides: 6. The CDR3 spans 14 residues. Looked up from germline, CDR1 is GTSNPN and CDR2 is SVGIG (reference sequence). The DNA for the CDR3 is TGTGCCTGGGGACAGGGGGGGATTTCCGGGGAGCTGTTTTTT. Amino acid sequence: CAWGQGGISGELFF. Using reference TRBV30 and TRBJ2-2 for the parts outside the CDR3, the full variable domain is SQTIHQWPATLVQPVGSPLSLECTVEGTSNPNLYWYRQAAGRGLQLLFYSVGIGQISSEVPQNLSASRPQDRQFILSSKKLLLSDSGFYLCAWGQGGISGELFFGEGSRLTVL.

The chain combines TRBV5-1 with TRBJ2-5, with TRBD1 identical over 7 bases. Per the germline V gene, CDR1 is SGHRS and CDR2 is YFSETQ. The CDR3 length is 17 residues. V shed 5 bases, J shed 5 bases, and the junction held 18 bases outside the gene matches. The CDR3 nucleotides read TGCGCCAGCAGTCCGAACACCATGACAGGGATGGGGGAGACCCAGTACTTC. This encodes CASSPNTMTGMGETQYF.

The V gene is TRBV28, the J gene TRBJ1-2; tentatively, D is TRBD1 (5 bases). This CDR3 is 15 amino acids long. CDR1 and CDR2 (germline): MDHEN, SYDVKM. Deletions cut 6 bases from V and 1 base from J, with 15 bases between. CDR3 DNA: TGTGCCAGCAGGCGGGAGGGGAATTTTAACTATGGCTACACCTTC. Translation gives CASRREGNFNYGYTF.

The chain joins TRBV5-6 to TRBJ2-7; possible D gene TRBD2, 7 bases. Germline V lookup: CDR1 SGHDT, CDR2 YYEEEE. This CDR3 region has 16 residues. V lost 4 bases and J 4 bases, leaving 21 bases between the germline ends. In nucleotides, the CDR3 is TGTGCCAGCAGCCTAGGGGGGCGGGGGACTAAGTACGAGCAGTACTTC. Translating gives CASSLGGRGTKYEQYF.

This rearrangement joins TRBV7-8 to TRBJ2-3; 8 nucleotides match TRBD2. V was clipped by 5 bases and J by 2 bases; unmatched bases: 15. This CDR3 has 18 amino acids. The V gene's germline CDR1 is SGHVS and CDR2 FQNEAQ. The CDR3 is CASSQHQRAGGLTDTQYF. The CDR3 nucleotides are TGTGCCAGCAGCCAGCACCAAAGGGCGGGAGGCCTCACAGATACGCAGTATTTT. Together with reference TRBV7-8 and TRBJ2-3, the CDR3 gives the full variable domain: GAGVSQSPRYKVAKRGQDVALRCDPISGHVSLFWYQQALGQGPEFLTYFQNEAQLDKSGLPSDRFFAERPEGSVSTLKIQRTQQEDSAVYLCASSQHQRAGGLTDTQYFGPGTRLTVL.